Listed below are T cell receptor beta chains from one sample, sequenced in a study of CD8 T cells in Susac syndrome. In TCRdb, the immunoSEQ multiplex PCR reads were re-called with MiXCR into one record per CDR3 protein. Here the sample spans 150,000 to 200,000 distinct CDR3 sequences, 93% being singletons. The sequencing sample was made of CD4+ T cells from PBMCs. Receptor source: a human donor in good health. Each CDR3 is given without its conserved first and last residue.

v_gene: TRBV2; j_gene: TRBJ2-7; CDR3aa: ASSDGTSAFYEQY
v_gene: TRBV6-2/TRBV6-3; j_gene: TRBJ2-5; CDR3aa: ASSGTGTRETQY
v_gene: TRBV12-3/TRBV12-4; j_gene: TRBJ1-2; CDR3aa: ASSTQGYGYT
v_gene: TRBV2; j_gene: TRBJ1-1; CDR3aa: ASKITGANTEPF
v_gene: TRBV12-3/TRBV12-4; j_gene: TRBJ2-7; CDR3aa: ASSSYRDTAYEQY
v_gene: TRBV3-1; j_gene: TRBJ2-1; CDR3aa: ASSGASGSYNEQF
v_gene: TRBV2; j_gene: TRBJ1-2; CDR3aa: ASSDGIRDMSSYGYT
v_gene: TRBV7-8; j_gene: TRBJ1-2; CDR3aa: ASSFRTPPDGYT
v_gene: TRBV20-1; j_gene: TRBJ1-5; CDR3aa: SARVQHIPNQPQH
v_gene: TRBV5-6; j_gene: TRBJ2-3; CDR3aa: ASSYPTGSDTQY
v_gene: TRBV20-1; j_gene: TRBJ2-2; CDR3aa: SARDQVKNTGELF
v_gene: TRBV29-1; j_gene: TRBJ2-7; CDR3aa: SVEDHEQKQY
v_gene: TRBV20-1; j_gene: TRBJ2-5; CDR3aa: SASPTSGGWETQY
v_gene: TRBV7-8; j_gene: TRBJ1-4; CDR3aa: ASSPRSGAAGQKLF
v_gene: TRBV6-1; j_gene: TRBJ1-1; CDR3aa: ASSEPGRNTEAF
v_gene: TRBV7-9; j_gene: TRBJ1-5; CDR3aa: ASSLWSGGNQPQH
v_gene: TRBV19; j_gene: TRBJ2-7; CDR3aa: ASSLMAGRFYEQY
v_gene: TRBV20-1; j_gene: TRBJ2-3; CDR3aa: SASDASGRTDTQY
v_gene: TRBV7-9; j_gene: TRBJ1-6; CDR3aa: ASSLTGGNNSPLH
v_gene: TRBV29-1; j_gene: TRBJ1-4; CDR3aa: SVGLRNEKLF
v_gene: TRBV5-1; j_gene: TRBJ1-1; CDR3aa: ASSLVAGTNTEAF
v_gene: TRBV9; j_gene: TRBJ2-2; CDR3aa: ASSQGMETGELF
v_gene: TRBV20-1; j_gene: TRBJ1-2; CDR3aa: SARDNHRTYGYT
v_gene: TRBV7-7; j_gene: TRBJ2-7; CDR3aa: ASSSVGSSYEQY
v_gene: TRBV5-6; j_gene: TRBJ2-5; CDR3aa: ASSVSGGGETQY
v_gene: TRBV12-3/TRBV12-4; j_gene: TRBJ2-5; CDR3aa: ASSPGKGAAGETQY
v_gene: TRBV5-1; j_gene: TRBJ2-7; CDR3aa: ASSLRRGHEQY
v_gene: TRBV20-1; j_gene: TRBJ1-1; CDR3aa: RVMGWGATNTEAF
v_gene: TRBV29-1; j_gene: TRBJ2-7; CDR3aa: SARTIGFQYEQY
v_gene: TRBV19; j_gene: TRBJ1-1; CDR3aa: ASTRNFGFTEAF
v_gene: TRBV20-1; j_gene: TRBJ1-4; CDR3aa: SARDQGTGSEKLF
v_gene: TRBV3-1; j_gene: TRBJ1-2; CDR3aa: ASSRGQDYGYT
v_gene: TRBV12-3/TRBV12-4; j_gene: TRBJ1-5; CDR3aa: ASTAQGVEQPQH
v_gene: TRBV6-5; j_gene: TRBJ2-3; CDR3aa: ASSYSSGGAGTDTQY
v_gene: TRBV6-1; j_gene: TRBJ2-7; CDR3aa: ASSPSTGVNEQY
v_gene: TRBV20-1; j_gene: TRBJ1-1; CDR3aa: SARVGHSNTEAF
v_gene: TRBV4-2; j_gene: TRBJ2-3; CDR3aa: ASSQVEAGGTDTQY
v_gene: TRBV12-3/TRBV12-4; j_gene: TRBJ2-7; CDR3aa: ASSPTGQVYYEQY
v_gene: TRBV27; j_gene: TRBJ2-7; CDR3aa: ASSPSGGREYEQY
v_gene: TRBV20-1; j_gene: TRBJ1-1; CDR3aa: SARPGQEAF
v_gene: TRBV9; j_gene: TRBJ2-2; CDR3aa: ASSPLLSGTGELF